Each of the 13 T cell receptor beta chains below was sequenced from the same sample in a study of shared clonotypes between healthy human individuals. Profiling relied on immunoSEQ multiplex PCR, and the TCRdb table lists in-frame clones only, not all of them. The sample lists over a million clones, roughly 95% occurring once. Sequenced input: naive CD4+ T cells sorted from blood. Noted subset: CD45RA+ positively selected. These receptors all come from a man aged 25-45 years in good health.

CDR3 nucleotide sequence: TGTGCCAGCAGCGGGGGGGCGGTCAGGGCTGGGGAGACCCAGTACTTC. This encodes CASSGGAVRAGETQYF. The chain couples TRBV11-2 to TRBJ2-5, with D possibly TRBD2 on 7 matching bases. This CDR3 has 16 amino acids. Germline loops: CDR1 SGHAT, CDR2 FQNNGV. Trimming took 5 bases from V and 5 from J, leaving 21 bases between them.

The genes are TRBV5-4 and TRBJ2-1; D call uncertain. Trimming stripped 1 base from V and 2 bases from J, with 4 bases between. The length of the CDR3 is 13 residues. The germline gives CDR1 SGHNT, CDR2 YYREEE (reference sequence). The CDR3 protein is CASSLRPYNEQFF. The CDR3, as DNA: TGTGCCAGCAGCTTGAGACCCTACAATGAGCAGTTCTTC.

The V gene is TRBV4-2, the J gene TRBJ1-2, with D perhaps TRBD1 (5 bases). Germline V gene data show CDR1 as LGHNA and CDR2 as YNFKEQ. The CDR3 has 18 residues. Deletions cut 4 bases from V and 4 bases from J, with 25 bases between. The CDR3 protein is CASSPQGFRSRIGYGYTF. As DNA, the CDR3 is TGTGCCAGCAGCCCGCAGGGCTTTCGGAGCAGGATTGGCTATGGCTACACCTTC.

The genes are TRBV9 and TRBJ2-1; D gene ambiguous. The CDR3 totals 15 residues. Germline V CDR1 and CDR2: SGDLS, YYNGEE. Trimming stripped 0 bases from V and 5 bases from J, with 12 bases between. The CDR3 DNA is TGTGCCAGCAGCGTAGAGTCGGGCAGTAACAATGAGCAGTTCTTC. This codes for CASSVESGSNNEQFF.

The chain couples TRBV5-1 to TRBJ2-7; D unresolved. V lost 1 base to trimming and J lost 3 bases, with 11 bases between them. Looked up from germline, CDR1 is SGHRS and CDR2 is YFSETQ. The CDR3 has 14 residues. The DNA of the CDR3 is TGCGCCAGCAGCTTGTCAGTAGACGGCTACGAGCAGTACTTC. Its protein is CASSLSVDGYEQYF.

The chain is built from TRBV11-2 and TRBJ2-2, with D hard to call. Trimming pared 8 bases from V and 2 bases from J, leaving 12 bases between. Germline V gene lookup returns CDR1 SGHAT and CDR2 FQNNGV. CDR3 length: 14 amino acids. CDR3 coding DNA: TGTGCCAGCGATTGGGATAGCAACACCGGGGAGCTGTTTTTT. This encodes CASDWDSNTGELFF. The whole variable domain, filled in from reference TRBV11-2 and TRBJ2-2, reads EAGVAQSPRYKIIEKRQSVAFWCNPISGHATLYWYQQILGQGPKLLIQFQNNGVVDDSQLPKDRFSAERLKGVDSTLKIQPAKLEDSAVYLCASDWDSNTGELFFGEGSRLTVL.

The chain links TRBV7-6 to TRBJ1-3; D unclear. Trimming stripped 2 bases from V and 1 base from J, with 12 bases between. Germline V CDR1 and CDR2: SGHVS, FNYEAQ. There are 16 residues in the CDR3. The DNA for the CDR3 is TGTGCCAGCAGCTTATCTCCCGGGAGGTCTGGAAACACCATATATTTT. Residues: CASSLSPGRSGNTIYF.

This clone is a singleton in its sample. This chain uses TRBV27 with TRBJ2-1; weak D call: TRBD2 (7 bases). The germline CDR1 and CDR2 sequences are MNHEY and SMNVEV (reference sequence). With 5 bases removed from V and 5 bases from J, the gap between germline ends came to 16 bases. CDR3 size: 15 residues. The CDR3 loop is CASSPRGASNNEQFF. CDR3 DNA: TGTGCCAGCAGTCCCCGGGGGGCCTCGAACAATGAGCAGTTCTTC.

The chain combines TRBV11-2 with TRBJ2-2; tentatively, D is TRBD2 (5 bases). CDR3 length: 15 amino acids. V shed 1 base and J shed 1 base, with 7 bases lying between them. The germline V gene has CDR1 SGHAT and CDR2 FQNNGV. CDR3 amino acids: CASSLGGLNTGELFF. The CDR3 coding sequence is TGTGCCAGCAGCTTAGGCGGGTTGAACACCGGGGAGCTGTTTTTT.

This sequence joins TRBV5-1 and TRBJ2-7, with TRBD2 identical over 7 bases. The CDR3 consists of 13 residues. Unmatched junction bases numbered 5, after V lost 1 base and J lost 7 bases. Germline V gene sequence: CDR1 SGHRS, CDR2 YFSETQ. Written as DNA, the CDR3 is TGCGCCAGCAGCTTGTGGGAGGGTTGGGAGCAGTACTTC. This gives the protein CASSLWEGWEQYF.

The chain has TRBV28 and TRBJ2-5, with D perhaps TRBD1 (6 bases). Between the trimmed V and J ends, which lost 3 bases and 4 bases, there was a span of 21 bases. Per germline, CDR1 MDHEN and CDR2 SYDVKM. CDR3 length equals 17 residues. The CDR3: CASSFVPDSWLGETQYF. The CDR3, as DNA: TGTGCCAGCAGTTTTGTGCCGGACAGTTGGCTAGGAGAGACCCAGTACTTC. Drawing the rest from reference TRBV28 and TRBJ2-5, the complete variable domain is DVKVTQSSRYLVKRTGEKVFLECVQDMDHENMFWYRQDPGLGLRLIYFSYDVKMKEKGDIPEGYSVSREKKERFSLILESASTNQTSMYLCASSFVPDSWLGETQYFGPGTRLLVL.

The rearrangement uses TRBV5-1 and TRBJ2-7, with 8 bases aligning to TRBD1. Germline V lookup: CDR1 SGHRS, CDR2 YFSETQ. Trimming took 2 bases from V and 0 from J; bases not matched to a gene: 4. This CDR3 is built from 15 residues. Here the CDR3 DNA reads TGCGCCAGCAGCTTTAACAGGGGGGTCTCCTACGAGCAGTACTTC. This translates into CASSFNRGVSYEQYF.

The chain is built from TRBV18 and TRBJ2-1, with 7 bases fitting TRBD2. The CDR3 is 13 residues long. CDR1 and CDR2 from the germline V gene are KGHSH and LQKENI. The V segment lost 4 bases and the J segment 6 bases; nucleotides outside the gene matches: 3. The CDR3 DNA reads as TGTGCCAGCTCACAAGGACTAGTCAATGAGCAGTTCTTC. It encodes CASSQGLVNEQFF.